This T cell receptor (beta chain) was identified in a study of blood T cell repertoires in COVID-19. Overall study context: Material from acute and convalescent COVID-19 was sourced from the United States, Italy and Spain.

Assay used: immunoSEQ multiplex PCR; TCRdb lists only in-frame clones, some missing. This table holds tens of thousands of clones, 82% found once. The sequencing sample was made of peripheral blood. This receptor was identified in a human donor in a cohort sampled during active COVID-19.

CDR3 in DNA: TGTGCCAGCGGCCAGGGGGTTAACTATGGCTACACCTTC. Translation gives CASGQGVNYGYTF. The V and J genes are TRBV7-9 and TRBJ1-2; 7 bases match TRBD1. CDR1 is SEHNR and CDR2 is FQNEAQ in the germline V gene (reference sequence). The length of the CDR3 is 13 residues. V dropped 8 bases and J dropped 1; count of bases not matched to a gene: 4. The variable domain in full, with the rest retrieved from reference TRBV7-9 and TRBJ1-2, is DTGVSQNPRHKITKRGQNVTFRCDPISEHNRLYWYRQTLGQGPEFLTYFQNEAQLEKSRLLSDRFSAERPKGSFSTLEIQRTEQGDSAMYLCASGQGVNYGYTFGSGTRLTVV.